The TCR beta chain under discussion was sequenced for a study of blood T cell repertoires in COVID-19 (dated by TCRdb to the early 2020s). Background on the whole study: Samples covering the acute and convalescent phases of COVID-19 were provided by collaborators in the United States, Italy and Spain. A de-identified subject ID, COVID-19 status, age in years and sex were almost always included in the sample metadata. Samples were obtained from the ongoing ImmuneRACE study (first 160 participants) and from approximately 1,200 subjects provided by 6 global collaborators. The prospective study material was composed of cDNA or gDNA derived from T cells, B-cell-depleted T cells, or PBMCs. The repertoires were released in a freely available public database intended as a resource for research on the immune response to SARS-CoV-2. Where available, HLA class I and class II types were obtained from metadata supplied by the sample provider rather than from assay-based typing. Deeply sampled blood TCRbeta repertoires from subjects exposed to, actively infected with, or recovered from COVID-19 were included in the dataset. Results and caveats for the whole study, not just this receptor: Clinical and demographic metadata were provided uncurated, with the amount varying by source and participant.

CDR1 SGHRS and CDR2 YFSETQ are derived from the germline V gene. The CDR3 holds 15 amino acids from the cysteine to the phenylalanine. Kept here is only the CDR3 DNA, which spans 45 bases and is read in frame from base 1. The junction shows trimming of 1 base on V and 0 bases on J, plus 11 bases between the germline ends. TCRbeta CDR3 regions were amplified from genomic DNA by means of the immunoSEQ Assay, a bias-controlled multiplex PCR. As for the original processing: Within the assay, amplification of reference gene primers was used to estimate how many nucleated cells each sample contained. To quantify the absolute abundance of each unique TCRbeta CDR3 rearrangement, sequence reads were collapsed and filtered. For each sample, productive Simpson clonality was calculated as the square root of Simpson's diversity index across productive rearrangements. The clones in this table, taken by TCRdb from immuneACCESS, are in-frame only. Not every clone is retained; where verified, under half of the shortfall comes from an unresolved V gene, and the cause of the rest is unknown. V, J and clone size derive from that table, while D and trimming were established from the DNA sequence. The sample includes 260,000 or so clones, with 65% to 85% observed a single time. Approximately 5.9% of the sample belongs to the ten largest clones.

The collaborating institutions used their own protocols to collect whole blood in K2EDTA tubes. For TCRbeta analysis, collaborators shipped samples as frozen whole blood, isolated PBMCs, or DNA extracted from either of those sample types. On this clone itself: No antigen is known for it. Base quality data are lacking; no much larger clone is found one base away.

The rearranged chain carries TRBV5-1 and TRBJ2-7, with TRBD2 tentatively as D gene (6 bases match). The source of this sequence is an elderly man with acute or convalescent COVID-19. Sequencing was done on a sample of peripheral blood. In nucleotide form, the sequence is TGCGCCAGCAGCTTGCAGGCGGGGCCCTCCTACGAGCAGTACTTC. Translated, it reads CASSLQAGPSYEQYF.